These T cell receptor beta chains were read from a single sample in a study of molecular identifiers for immune sequencing clone quantification. TCRdb recomputed calls from the PCR reads with MiXCR, one row per CDR3 protein. The sample comprises under 650,000 distinct CDR3 sequences, about 20% of which are singletons, and roughly 0.85% rests with the top ten. Material: naive CD8+ T cells from blood, with Jurkat cell RNA spiked in. All receptors derive from a human donor in good health. Some libraries in this study had Jurkat cell RNA spiked in. Each CDR3 is given with its conserved first and last residue. D genes are given only for firm matches. The size field is filled for only some rows; it gives once, few, many or a size class.

V gene: TRBV27; clone size: many; D gene: -; J gene: TRBJ2-4; CDR3 DNA: TGTGCCAGCAGTTTAATGGCAGAGGACATTCAGTACTTC; CDR3 protein: CASSLMAEDIQYF
V gene: TRBV7-9; clone size: -; D gene: TRBD2; J gene: TRBJ2-3; CDR3 DNA: TGTGCCAGCAGCTTAGGGACTAGCGGGAGGGGAGATACGCAGTATTTT; CDR3 protein: CASSLGTSGRGDTQYF
V gene: TRBV3-1; clone size: few; D gene: -; J gene: TRBJ1-2; CDR3 DNA: TGTGCCAGCAGCCAAGGGGAAGGCCTCCCGGGACAACGCTACACCTTC; CDR3 protein: CASSQGEGLPGQRYTF
V gene: TRBV6-5; clone size: -; D gene: -; J gene: TRBJ1-1; CDR3 DNA: TGTGCCAGACGAACGGGACATCCGAACACTGAAGCTTTCTTT; CDR3 protein: CARRTGHPNTEAFF
V gene: TRBV7-9; clone size: many; D gene: TRBD2; J gene: TRBJ2-7; CDR3 DNA: TGTGCCAGCAGCTTAAGTCCTAGCGGCACCTACGAGCAGTACTTC; CDR3 protein: CASSLSPSGTYEQYF
V gene: TRBV20-1; clone size: many; D gene: -; J gene: TRBJ2-3; CDR3 DNA: TGCAGTGCTAGAGATTGGCAGGGGAGGACAGATACGCAGTATTTT; CDR3 protein: CSARDWQGRTDTQYF
V gene: TRBV29-1; clone size: many; D gene: -; J gene: TRBJ1-1; CDR3 DNA: TGCAGCCTCCGGGCCTCTGGATGGACTGAAGCTTTCTTT; CDR3 protein: CSLRASGWTEAFF
V gene: TRBV7-9; clone size: many; D gene: -; J gene: TRBJ2-7; CDR3 DNA: TGTGCCAGCAGCTTAGCGATTGGTGGGGCCACCGAGCAGTACTTC; CDR3 protein: CASSLAIGGATEQYF
V gene: TRBV7-3; clone size: many; D gene: -; J gene: TRBJ2-3; CDR3 DNA: TGTGCCAGCAGCTTAACTGGCGGAGCTAGCACAGATACGCAGTATTTT; CDR3 protein: CASSLTGGASTDTQYF
V gene: TRBV19; clone size: many; D gene: -; J gene: TRBJ1-5; CDR3 DNA: TGTGCCAGCCTACTTTTTGGGGAGGCTCTTGGCAATCAGCCCCAGCATTTT; CDR3 protein: CASLLFGEALGNQPQHF
V gene: TRBV12-3/TRBV12-4; clone size: many; D gene: TRBD2; J gene: TRBJ2-7; CDR3 DNA: TGTGCCAGCAGTTTAGGGCGGGAGTCCTACGAGCAGTACTTC; CDR3 protein: CASSLGRESYEQYF
V gene: TRBV12-3/TRBV12-4; clone size: many; D gene: -; J gene: TRBJ1-1; CDR3 DNA: TGTGCCAGCAGTTTTGGGGACACGAACACTGAAGCTTTCTTT; CDR3 protein: CASSFGDTNTEAFF
V gene: TRBV20-1; clone size: -; D gene: TRBD2; J gene: TRBJ2-3; CDR3 DNA: TGCAGTGCTAGCAGACTAGCGGGAAGCACAGATACGCAGTATTTT; CDR3 protein: CSASRLAGSTDTQYF
V gene: TRBV28; clone size: -; D gene: -; J gene: TRBJ2-3; CDR3 DNA: TGTGCCAGCAGTGTGGACGGGGGGCTACGCACGCAGTATTTT; CDR3 protein: CASSVDGGLRTQYF
V gene: TRBV20-1; clone size: few; D gene: -; J gene: TRBJ2-5; CDR3 DNA: TGCAGTGCTAGAGATTTAGCGGCAGGGGATTTACAAGAGACCCAGTACTTC; CDR3 protein: CSARDLAAGDLQETQYF
V gene: TRBV6-2/TRBV6-3; clone size: many; D gene: -; J gene: TRBJ1-1; CDR3 DNA: TGTGCCAGCAGTTACTACAGCTCGGAAGCTTTCTTT; CDR3 protein: CASSYYSSEAFF
V gene: TRBV5-1; clone size: once; D gene: TRBD1; J gene: TRBJ2-7; CDR3 DNA: TGCGCCAGCAGCTCCTCCGGGACAGGGTCCTACAAGCAGTACTTC; CDR3 protein: CASSSSGTGSYKQYF
V gene: TRBV12-3/TRBV12-4; clone size: -; D gene: TRBD1; J gene: TRBJ2-5; CDR3 DNA: TGTGCCAGCAGCCGACAGGGGGCCGCACGAGAGACCCAGTACTTC; CDR3 protein: CASSRQGAARETQYF
V gene: TRBV9; clone size: -; D gene: TRBD2; J gene: TRBJ2-1; CDR3 DNA: TGTGCCAGCAGCGGGCTAGCGGGGGAAACTACTAGCTTC; CDR3 protein: CASSGLAGETTSF
V gene: TRBV5-6; clone size: -; D gene: TRBD1; J gene: TRBJ2-1; CDR3 DNA: TGTGCCAGCGGGAACCGGGACAGGGAACATGAGCAGTTCTTC; CDR3 protein: CASGNRDREHEQFF
V gene: TRBV7-9; clone size: -; D gene: -; J gene: TRBJ1-1; CDR3 DNA: TGTGCCAGCAGCCCACCGCTGAGGGACACTGAAGCTTTCTTT; CDR3 protein: CASSPPLRDTEAFF
V gene: TRBV5-1; clone size: many; D gene: -; J gene: TRBJ2-7; CDR3 DNA: TGCGCCAGCAGCTTGGTAGGGTCCGAGCAGTACTTC; CDR3 protein: CASSLVGSEQYF
V gene: TRBV5-8; clone size: many; D gene: -; J gene: TRBJ1-5; CDR3 DNA: TGTGCCAGCAGCTTGTCAGGGTACAATCAGCCCCAGCATTTT; CDR3 protein: CASSLSGYNQPQHF
V gene: TRBV19; clone size: many; D gene: TRBD2; J gene: TRBJ2-7; CDR3 DNA: TGTGCCAGTAGTCTCACTAGCGCAAGCTACGAGCAGTACTTC; CDR3 protein: CASSLTSASYEQYF
V gene: TRBV15; clone size: -; D gene: -; J gene: TRBJ2-5; CDR3 DNA: TGTGCCACCAGCAGGGATCTAGCAAAGCTGGAGGCCCAGTACTTC; CDR3 protein: CATSRDLAKLEAQYF
V gene: TRBV7-7; clone size: many; D gene: -; J gene: TRBJ1-1; CDR3 DNA: TGTGCCAGCAGCGTCACAAAGAACACTGAAGCTTTCTTT; CDR3 protein: CASSVTKNTEAFF
V gene: TRBV15; clone size: -; D gene: TRBD1; J gene: TRBJ2-5; CDR3 DNA: TGTGCCACCAGCCCTCGAGCCTACAGGGGGACGGAGACCCAGTACTTC; CDR3 protein: CATSPRAYRGTETQYF
V gene: TRBV11-2; clone size: many; D gene: -; J gene: TRBJ2-3; CDR3 DNA: TGTGCCAGCAGCCCGGACGGAAACACAGATACGCAGTATTTT; CDR3 protein: CASSPDGNTDTQYF
V gene: TRBV7-7; clone size: many; D gene: -; J gene: TRBJ2-2; CDR3 DNA: TGTGCCAGCAGCCCCCCCTCCGCCGGGGAGCTGTTTTTT; CDR3 protein: CASSPPSAGELFF
V gene: TRBV6-1; clone size: many; D gene: TRBD2; J gene: TRBJ2-7; CDR3 DNA: TGTGCCACGGACTATAGCGGGGGATCCTACGAGCAGTACTTC; CDR3 protein: CATDYSGGSYEQYF